The 29 T cell receptor beta chains given below trace back to one sample, sequenced in a study of blood T cell repertoires in COVID-19. TCRdb's table, derived via immunoSEQ multiplex PCR, lists solely in-frame clones and lacks some. The sample has about 92,000 clones, roughly 78% seen once. The sample comprised peripheral blood. The receptor set was obtained from a woman aged 70-85 years with acute or convalescent COVID-19.

The DNA of the CDR3 is TGTGCCAGCAGTGACCCGAGAGGGGAAGCTTTCTTT. This encodes CASSDPRGEAFF. This rearrangement joins TRBV6-1 to TRBJ1-1; D gene uncertain. This CDR3 comprises 12 residues. Trimming shortened V by 3 bases and J by 8 bases, and 10 bases separated the two germline ends. CDR1 MNHNS and CDR2 SASEGT come from the germline V gene.

This rearrangement joins TRBV29-1 to TRBJ2-1, with D perhaps matching TRBD2 (6 bases). Trimming removed 1 base from V and 1 base from J, with 8 bases in between. This CDR3 comprises 14 residues. Germline lookup yields CDR1 SQVTM and CDR2 ANQGSEA. As DNA, the CDR3 is TGCAGCGTTGAAGGGGAGGCTTCCTACAATGAGCAGTTCTTC. Translation: CSVEGEASYNEQFF.

The chain carries TRBV28 and TRBJ2-5, with 9 bases aligning to TRBD1. The J segment lost 5 bases and the V segment lost 5 bases, leaving 6 bases of the junction unmatched. CDR1 MDHEN and CDR2 SYDVKM come from the germline V gene. The CDR3 spans 14 residues. The CDR3 protein is CASSPRTGEETQYF. The CDR3 DNA is TGTGCCAGCAGTCCTCGGACAGGGGAGGAGACCCAGTACTTC.

Concerning this clone itself: One end of the junction fails to match germline, which may point to a read error. V usage is TRBV5-1 and J usage is TRBJ2-7, with 13 bases lining up with TRBD2. The CDR3 sequence is 15 residues long. CDR1 and CDR2 from the germline V gene are SGHRS and YFSETQ. This CDR3 is CASSPWTSGSNEQHF. The CDR3 bases are TGCGCCAGCAGCCCATGGACTAGCGGGAGCAACGAGCAGCACTTC.

The V gene is TRBV5-1, the J gene TRBJ1-6, with 7 bases that match TRBD1. The CDR3 consists of 15 residues. CDR1 is SGHRS, CDR2 YFSETQ, per germline. V shed 4 bases and J 3 bases; nucleotides not matched to a gene: 4. Here the CDR3 reads CASSPTGSYNSPLHF. The CDR3 bases are TGCGCCAGCAGCCCGACAGGGAGCTATAATTCACCCCTCCACTTT.

This chain joins TRBV28 and TRBJ2-3, with 8 bases fitting TRBD1. CDR1 is MDHEN and CDR2 is SYDVKM in the germline V gene. CDR3 length: 19 amino acids. J was trimmed by 0 bases and V by 1 base; bases with no gene match: 12. The DNA for the CDR3 is TGTGCCAGCAGTTTATTACCCCATTCGGGACAGGTTAGCACAGATACGCAGTATTTT. It is translated as CASSLLPHSGQVSTDTQYF.

The chain has TRBV5-4 and TRBJ2-7; D perhaps matches TRBD1 (5 bases). V was cut by 4 bases and J by 6 bases, with 17 bases left in between. This CDR3 spans 14 amino acids. Germline CDR1 and CDR2: SGHNT and YYREEE (reference sequence). The CDR3 bases are TGTGCCAGCAGCCAGGGCCCCCTAGGGCCCGAGCAGTACTTC. This gives the protein CASSQGPLGPEQYF.

The J gene is TRBJ2-7, the V gene TRBV7-7, with a tentative D call TRBD2 (5 bases). Looked up from germline, CDR1 is SSHAT and CDR2 is FNYEAQ (reference sequence). The CDR3 covers 14 residues. V lost 5 bases and J 2 bases, leaving 13 bases between the germline ends. CDR3 DNA: TGTGCCAGCAGCCCATCAACCGGGGCCTACGAGCAGTACTTC. Protein product: CASSPSTGAYEQYF.

The J gene is TRBJ1-5, the V gene TRBV28, with 10 bases lining up with TRBD1. Germline CDR1 and CDR2: MDHEN and SYDVKM. The CDR3 has 15 residues. With 2 bases clipped from V and 5 bases from J, the junction kept 3 bases outside the gene matches. CDR3 DNA: TGTGCCAGCAGTTTAATCGGGACAGGGGATCAGCCCCAGCATTTT. This encodes CASSLIGTGDQPQHF.

Worth noting for this clone: Other nucleotide sequences from this sample produce the same CDR3. The chain recombines TRBV3-1 (or the pseudogene TRBV3-2) with TRBJ1-5, with D hard to call. This CDR3 is built from 13 residues. Looked up from germline, CDR1 is LGHDT and CDR2 is YNNKEL (reference sequence). V lost 1 base to trimming and J lost 4 bases, with 5 bases between them. The CDR3: CASSQGANQPQHF. As DNA, the CDR3 is TGTGCCAGCAGCCAAGGGGCGAATCAGCCCCAGCATTTT.

The J gene is TRBJ1-6, the V gene TRBV2; D perhaps matches TRBD1 (5 bases). Per the germline V gene, CDR1 is SNHLY and CDR2 is FYNNEI. The V gene lost 6 bases and the J gene lost 7 bases, with 19 bases spanning the gap. This CDR3 comprises 16 residues. CDR3 DNA sequence: TGTGCCAGCAGCCCCCCCCCGGGACTAGGGAATTCACCCCTCCACTTT. Its protein is CASSPPPGLGNSPLHF.

The rearrangement uses TRBV29-1 and TRBJ2-7; maybe TRBD1 (5 bases). The CDR3 loop spans 15 amino acids. Deletions cut 0 bases from V and 2 bases from J, with 14 bases between. CDR1 and CDR2 from the germline V gene are SQVTM and ANQGSEA. The CDR3 loop is CSVEDPTGATYEQYF. The CDR3 DNA reads as TGCAGCGTTGAAGATCCCACAGGAGCAACCTACGAGCAGTACTTC.

V usage is TRBV30 and J usage is TRBJ1-5, with TRBD1 identical over 8 bases. Germline V gives CDR1 GTSNPN, CDR2 SVGIG (reference sequence). The CDR3 has 13 amino acids. V gave up 3 bases and J gave up 6 bases; unmatched junction bases: 4. In DNA form, the CDR3 reads TGTGCCTGGAGCCAGGGGGCGAGTCAGCCCCAGCATTTT. Its protein product is CAWSQGASQPQHF. Based on the CDR3 plus reference TRBV30 and TRBJ1-5, the full variable domain is SQTIHQWPATLVQPVGSPLSLECTVEGTSNPNLYWYRQAAGRGLQLLFYSVGIGQISSEVPQNLSASRPQDRQFILSSKKLLLSDSGFYLCAWSQGASQPQHFGDGTRLSIL.

The chain is built from TRBV7-6 and TRBJ2-7; 7 bases align to TRBD1. Trimming removed 1 base from V and 2 bases from J; junction bases left unmatched: 5. This CDR3 is built from 15 residues. Germline values: CDR1 SGHVS, CDR2 FNYEAQ. DNA for the CDR3: TGTGCCAGCAGCTTAGAGGGACAGCGTCCCTACGAGCAGTACTTC. It translates to CASSLEGQRPYEQYF.

The J gene is TRBJ1-3, the V gene TRBV25-1, with D unclear. Trimming stripped 5 bases from V and 0 bases from J, with 20 bases between. This CDR3 comprises 18 residues. CDR1 MGHDK and CDR2 SYGVNS come from the germline V gene. CDR3 in DNA: TGTGCCAGCAGTAAAGTGTCACAGCTTCTATACTCTGGAAACACCATATATTTT. It codes for CASSKVSQLLYSGNTIYF.

The V gene is TRBV7-9, the J gene TRBJ2-7; 12 nucleotides line up with TRBD1. The V and J ends lost 4 bases and 5 bases, in that order; junction bases with no gene match: 9. The CDR3 covers 16 residues. Germline CDR1 SEHNR, CDR2 FQNEAQ (reference sequence). CDR3 DNA: TGTGCCAGCAGCTCCGGGGGACAGGGGGCGCGGAACGAGCAGTACTTC. It is translated as CASSSGGQGARNEQYF.

The chain links TRBV3-1 (or the pseudogene TRBV3-2) to TRBJ1-2; TRBD1 matches 9 bases. The CDR3 is made up of 15 amino acids. Germline V gene sequence: CDR1 LGHDT, CDR2 YNNKEL (reference sequence). The junction had 9 bases not matched to a gene; V was cut back by 4 bases and J by 6 bases. CDR3 bases: TGTGCCAGCAGCCCTCCCGGGACAGGGAGAAATGGCTACACCTTC. The encoded protein is CASSPPGTGRNGYTF.

The chain links TRBV10-3 to TRBJ1-2; TRBD1 matches at 7 bases. Germline CDR1 reads ENHRY; CDR2 reads SYGVKD. V gave up 6 bases and J gave up 4 bases; unmatched junction bases: 5. The CDR3 loop spans 13 amino acids. CDR3 nucleotides: TGTGCCATCAGGACAGAGGGGGCCTATGGCTACACCTTC. Encoded protein: CAIRTEGAYGYTF.

The chain links TRBV2 to TRBJ2-3, with D possibly TRBD2 on 5 matching bases. Trimming cost V 4 bases and J 1 base, with 6 bases left between them. The CDR3 runs to 13 residues. Germline-derived CDR1 and CDR2 are SNHLY and FYNNEI. The CDR3 nucleotides read TGTGCCAGCAGTGTCGGGGGCACAGATACGCAGTATTTT. This translates into CASSVGGTDTQYF.

The chain couples TRBV5-1 to TRBJ2-7, with D uncertain. The CDR3 consists of 13 residues. With 0 bases removed from V and 3 bases from J, the gap between germline ends came to 7 bases. CDR1 is SGHRS and CDR2 is YFSETQ in the germline V gene. CDR3 sequence reads: CASSLATVYEQYF. In DNA form, the CDR3 reads TGCGCCAGCAGCTTGGCGACTGTCTACGAGCAGTACTTC.

V is TRBV6-2 or TRBV6-3 and J is TRBJ1-1; 9 bases are a match to TRBD1. The CDR3 contains 14 residues. Germline-derived CDR1 and CDR2 are MNHEY and SVGEGT. The V gene end was trimmed by 4 bases and the J gene end by 4 bases; junction bases not matched to a gene: 4. CDR3 nucleotide sequence: TGTGCCAGCAGTTCACCGACAGGGGGCACTGAAGCTTTCTTT. This codes for CASSSPTGGTEAFF.

CDR3 loop: CASSPARDYEQYF. In DNA, the CDR3 is TGTGCCAGCAGTCCAGCCCGGGATTACGAGCAGTACTTC. The gene calls are TRBV6-5 and TRBJ2-7; a possible D gene is TRBD2 (5 bases). Germline-derived CDR1 and CDR2 are MNHEY and SVGAGI. Trimming shortened V by 5 bases and J by 4 bases, and 12 bases separated the two germline ends. The CDR3 consists of 13 residues.

This chain uses TRBV10-2 with TRBJ2-3, with D possibly TRBD2 on 6 matching bases. V was pared by 2 bases and J by 4 bases, with 22 bases between. In germline, CDR1 is WSHSY, CDR2 SAAADI. The CDR3 runs to 18 residues. CDR3 sequence (DNA): TGCGCCAGCAGTGAGAAGGGAGGTGGCGATCAGGCGGCAGATACGCAGTATTTT. This encodes CASSEKGGGDQAADTQYF.

V gene TRBV28 combines with J gene TRBJ2-1; tentative D call: TRBD2 (6 bases). The CDR3 is 13 amino acids. Germline V gives CDR1 MDHEN, CDR2 SYDVKM. V was cut by 5 bases and J by 11 bases, with 16 bases left in between. DNA of the CDR3: TGTGCCAGCAGTCGACACGGCGGGAAAAAGCAGTTCTTC. Protein product: CASSRHGGKKQFF.

The V and J genes are TRBV3-1 (or the pseudogene TRBV3-2) and TRBJ2-7, with TRBD1 matching 9 bases. With V trimmed by 2 bases and J by 5 bases, 10 bases remained unmatched. The CDR3 runs to 16 residues. CDR1 LGHDT and CDR2 YNNKEL come from the germline V gene (reference sequence). CDR3: CASSQLGQGWPNEQYF. As DNA, the CDR3 is TGTGCCAGCAGCCAACTGGGACAGGGTTGGCCTAACGAGCAGTACTTC.

The rearrangement links TRBV12-3 or TRBV12-4 to TRBJ2-3, with 8 nucleotides matching TRBD2. The CDR3 has 13 amino acids. With V trimmed by 6 bases and J by 8 bases, 7 bases remained unmatched. CDR3 coding DNA: TGTGCCAGCAGCCTCGGGGGGGCAGGTACGCAGTATTTT. This sequence encodes CASSLGGAGTQYF.

This clone was seen only once. The chain combines TRBV28 with TRBJ1-5, with D possibly matching TRBD1 (6 bases). The CDR3 runs to 14 residues. V lost 2 bases, J lost 3 bases, and 8 bases lay in between. CDR1 and CDR2 from the germline V gene are MDHEN and SYDVKM. CDR3 protein: CASSLQGFNQPQHF. CDR3 nucleotides: TGTGCCAGCAGTTTACAGGGGTTCAATCAGCCCCAGCATTTT.

The rearrangement uses TRBV19 and TRBJ2-2, with unresolved D. The CDR3 sequence is 15 residues long. The V gene lost 7 bases and the J gene lost 2 bases, with 14 bases spanning the gap. Per germline, CDR1 LNHDA and CDR2 SQIVND (reference sequence). The chain's CDR3 is CASNRQSINTGELFF. In DNA form, the CDR3 reads TGTGCCAGTAATCGCCAGTCCATCAACACCGGGGAGCTGTTTTTT.

The chain uses TRBV7-2 and TRBJ2-5; 8 bases align to TRBD1. This CDR3 has 19 residues. Germline values: CDR1 SGHTA, CDR2 FQGNSA. With V trimmed by 1 base and J by 1 base, 14 bases remained unmatched. CDR3: CASSLVAGGFSYSQETQYF. The CDR3 DNA reads as TGTGCCAGCAGCTTAGTTGCAGGGGGCTTTTCTTACAGCCAAGAGACCCAGTACTTC.